This entry lists 6 T cell receptor beta chains sequenced from one sample in a study of glioma-infiltrating T cells. Using RNA template, CDR3s of TCR alpha and beta were amplified with iRepertoire arm-PCR. TCRdb reanalysed the multiplex PCR reads using MiXCR and keeps one entry per CDR3 protein. This table has 300,000 to 400,000 distinct CDR3 sequences, more than 35% appearing once. Specimen: glioma tissue, nonneoplastic brain tissue, or PBMCs (not recorded which). These receptors were collected from a human donor with low-grade glioma or glioblastoma, undergoing nonglioma brain surgery, or in good health (not recorded which).

The V call is TRBV6-5, the J call TRBJ2-4, with 7 bases that match TRBD2. The V gene's germline CDR1 is MNHEY and CDR2 SVGAGI. Unmatched junction bases numbered 9, after V lost 5 bases and J lost 8 bases. The CDR3 loop spans 14 amino acids. The CDR3 DNA reads as TGTGCCAGCAGTGATTGGGGGAGGGAAGACATTCAGTACTTC. Its translation: CASSDWGREDIQYF.

About this clonotype itself: One end of the junction is discordant with germline, which a read error may explain. The V and J genes are TRBV20-1 and TRBJ1-1; TRBD1 aligns across 8 bases. CDR3 length: 14 amino acids. CDR1 and CDR2 (germline): DFQATT, SNEGSKA (reference sequence). This CDR3 is CSASRQGPNTEALF. For the CDR3, the DNA is TGCAGTGCTAGCCGACAGGGGCCGAACACTGAAGCTCTCTTT.

Turning to this clonotype: At one of its ends the junction is not consistent with the germline gene, which may arise from a read error. This chain joins TRBV27 and TRBJ2-2; 8 bases are shared with TRBD1. The CDR3 is 18 residues long. Germline lookup yields CDR1 MNHEY and CDR2 SMNVEV (reference sequence). CDR3: CASQHHYRQGAKTGEMFF. The CDR3 DNA reads as TGTGCCAGCCAACATCACTACCGCCAGGGGGCTAAAACCGGGGAGATGTTTTTT.

This clonotype was seen only a few times. The CDR3 bases are TGCGCCAGCAGCCAAACGGGGGCCAACACAGATACGCAGTATTTT. This gives the protein CASSQTGANTDTQYF. This chain links TRBV4-3 with TRBJ2-3; D tentatively reads TRBD1 or TRBD2 (6 bases each). Deletions cut 2 bases from V and 2 bases from J, with 11 bases between. Germline-derived CDR1 and CDR2 are LGHNA and YSLEER. This CDR3 comprises 15 residues.

With respect to this clonotype: An end of the junction differs from the germline gene, which may be a read error. V usage is TRBV6-1 and J usage is TRBJ2-1; TRBD2 aligns across 8 bases. Per germline, CDR1 MNHNS and CDR2 SASEGT. This CDR3 is 15 amino acids long. The CDR3 DNA sequence: TGTGCCAGCAGCGATACTAGCGGCTCCTACAATGAGAAGTTCTTC. Amino acid sequence: CASSDTSGSYNEKFF.

The chain uses TRBV27 and TRBJ2-1; D remains unclear. CDR3 length: 16 amino acids. Germline CDR1 reads MNHEY; CDR2 reads SMNVEV (reference sequence). V was trimmed by 8 bases and J by 8 bases, leaving 25 bases between them. This CDR3 reads CASGSLGLVPGYEQFF. The CDR3 DNA reads as TGTGCCAGCGGCTCTCTAGGGCTCGTCCCCGGGTATGAGCAGTTCTTC.